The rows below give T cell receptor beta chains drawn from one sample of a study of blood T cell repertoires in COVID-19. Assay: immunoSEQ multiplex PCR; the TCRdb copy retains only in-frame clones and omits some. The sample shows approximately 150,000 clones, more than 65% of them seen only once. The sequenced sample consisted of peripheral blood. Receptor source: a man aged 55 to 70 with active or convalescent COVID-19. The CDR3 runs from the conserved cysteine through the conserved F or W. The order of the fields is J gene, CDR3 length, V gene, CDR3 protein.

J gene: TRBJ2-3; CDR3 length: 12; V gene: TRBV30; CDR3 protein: CALAGSTDTQYF
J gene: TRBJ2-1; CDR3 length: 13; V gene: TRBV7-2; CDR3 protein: CASSTRETNEQFF
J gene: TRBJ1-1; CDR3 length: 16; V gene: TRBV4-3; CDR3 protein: CASSQDGTGKNTEAFF
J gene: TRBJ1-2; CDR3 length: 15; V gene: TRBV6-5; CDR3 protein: CASSPEVEGSYGYTF
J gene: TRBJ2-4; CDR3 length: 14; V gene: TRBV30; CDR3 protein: CACSHARTKNIQYF
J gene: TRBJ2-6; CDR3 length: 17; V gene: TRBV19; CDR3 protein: CASTTDRLISGANVLTF
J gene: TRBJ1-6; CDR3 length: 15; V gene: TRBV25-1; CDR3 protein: CASRPPSSYNSPLHF
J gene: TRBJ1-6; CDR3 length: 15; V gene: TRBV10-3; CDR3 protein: CAISTSTGGNSPLHF
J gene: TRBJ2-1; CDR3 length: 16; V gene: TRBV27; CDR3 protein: CASSLRQREFPNEQFF
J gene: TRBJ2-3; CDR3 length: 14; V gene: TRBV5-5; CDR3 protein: CASSLRQVPDTQYF
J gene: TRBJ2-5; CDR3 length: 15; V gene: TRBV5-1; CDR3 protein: CASSLLTGFRETQYF
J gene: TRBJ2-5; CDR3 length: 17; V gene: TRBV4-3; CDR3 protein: CASSHRTSGDLQETQYF
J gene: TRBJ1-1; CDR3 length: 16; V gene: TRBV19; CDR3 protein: CASSRGTVFRNTEAFF
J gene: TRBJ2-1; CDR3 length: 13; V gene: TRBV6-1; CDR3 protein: CASSDRGGNEQFF
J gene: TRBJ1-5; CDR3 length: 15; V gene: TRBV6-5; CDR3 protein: CASSYGGISNQPQHF
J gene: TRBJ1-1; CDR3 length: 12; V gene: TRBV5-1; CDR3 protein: CASSDPGTQAFF
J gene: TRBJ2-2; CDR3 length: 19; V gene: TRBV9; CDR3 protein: CASSFAGTSGSYLGGELFF
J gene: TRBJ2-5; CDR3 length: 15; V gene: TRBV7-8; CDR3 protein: CASSYRGLAEETQYF
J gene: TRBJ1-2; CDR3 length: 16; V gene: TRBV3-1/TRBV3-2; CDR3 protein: CASSRRDRGRLFGYTF
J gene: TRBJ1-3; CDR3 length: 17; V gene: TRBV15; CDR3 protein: CATSETGLYSSGNTIYF
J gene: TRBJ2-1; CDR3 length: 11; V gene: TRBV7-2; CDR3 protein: CASSFRGEQFF
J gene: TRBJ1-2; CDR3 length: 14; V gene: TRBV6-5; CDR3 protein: CASSLGQGADGYTF
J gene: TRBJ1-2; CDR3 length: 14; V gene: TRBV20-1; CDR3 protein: CSASPGVGDNGYTF
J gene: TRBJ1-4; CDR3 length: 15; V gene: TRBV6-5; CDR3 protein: CASSYSVQGPEKLFF
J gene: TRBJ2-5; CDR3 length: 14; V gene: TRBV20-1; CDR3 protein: CSASTPTSLETQYF
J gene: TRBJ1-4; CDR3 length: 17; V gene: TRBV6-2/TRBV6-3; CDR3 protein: CASSYSSDYPTNEKLFF
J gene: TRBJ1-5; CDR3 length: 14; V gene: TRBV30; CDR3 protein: CAWSAGGLDQPQHF
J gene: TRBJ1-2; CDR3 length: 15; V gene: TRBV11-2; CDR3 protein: CASSSITTGLYGYTF
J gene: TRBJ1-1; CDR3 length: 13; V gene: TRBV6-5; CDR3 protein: CASSSGTGTEAFF
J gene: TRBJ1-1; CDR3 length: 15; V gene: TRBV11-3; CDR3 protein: CASSYQQGAITEAFF
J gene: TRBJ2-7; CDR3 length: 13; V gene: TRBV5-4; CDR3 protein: CASSWDIAYEQYF
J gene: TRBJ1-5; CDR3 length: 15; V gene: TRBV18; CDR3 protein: CASSPGTEESQPQHF
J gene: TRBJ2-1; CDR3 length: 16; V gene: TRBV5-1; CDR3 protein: CASSHLAGRSYNEQFF
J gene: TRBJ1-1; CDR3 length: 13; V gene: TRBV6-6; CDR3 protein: CASSLTGYTEAFF
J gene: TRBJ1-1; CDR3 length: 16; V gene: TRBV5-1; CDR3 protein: CASSLGTALMNTEAFF
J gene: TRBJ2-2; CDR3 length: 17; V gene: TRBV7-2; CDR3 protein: CASSPRRRAGNTGELFF
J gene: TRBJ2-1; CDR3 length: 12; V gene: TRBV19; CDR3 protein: CASSTGGHEQFF
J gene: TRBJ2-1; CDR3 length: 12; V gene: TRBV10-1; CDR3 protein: CASSESTTVQFF
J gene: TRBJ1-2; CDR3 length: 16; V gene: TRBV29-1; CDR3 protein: CSVEGTGTGGSYGYTF
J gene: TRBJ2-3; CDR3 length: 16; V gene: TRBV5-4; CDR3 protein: CASSLGGLAGEDTQYF
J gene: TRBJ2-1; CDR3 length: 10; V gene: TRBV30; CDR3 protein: CAWFSDEQFF
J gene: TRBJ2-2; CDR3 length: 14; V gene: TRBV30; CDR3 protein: CAWRQGVSTGELFF
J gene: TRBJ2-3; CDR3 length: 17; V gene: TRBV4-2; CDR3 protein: CASSQDSAGGFTDTQYF
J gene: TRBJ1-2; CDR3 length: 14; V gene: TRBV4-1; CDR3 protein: CASSQDRGSYGYTF
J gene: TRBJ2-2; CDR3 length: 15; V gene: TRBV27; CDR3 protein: CASTPGWVNTGELFF
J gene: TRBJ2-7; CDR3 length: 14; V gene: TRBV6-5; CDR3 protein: CASSYSEGGYEQYF
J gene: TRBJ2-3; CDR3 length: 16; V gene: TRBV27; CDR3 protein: CATSLEAGGAVDTQYF
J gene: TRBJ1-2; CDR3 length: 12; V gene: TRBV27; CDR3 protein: CASRDSGDGYTF
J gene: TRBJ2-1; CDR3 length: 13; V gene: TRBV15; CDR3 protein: CATSMGGGGEQFF
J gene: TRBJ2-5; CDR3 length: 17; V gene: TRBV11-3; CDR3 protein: CASSHFGSGAFQETQYF
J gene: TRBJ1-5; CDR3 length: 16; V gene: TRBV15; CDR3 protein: CATSRDSGNSNQPQHF
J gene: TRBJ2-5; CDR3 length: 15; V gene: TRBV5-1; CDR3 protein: CASSLEGQDQETQYF
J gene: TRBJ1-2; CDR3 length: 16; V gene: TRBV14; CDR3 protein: CASSQDRGQINYGYTF
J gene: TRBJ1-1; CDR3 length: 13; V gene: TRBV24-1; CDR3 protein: CATSDGANTEAFF
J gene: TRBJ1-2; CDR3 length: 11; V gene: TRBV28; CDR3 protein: CASSLSYGYTF